This passage covers 2 T cell receptor beta chains from one sample sequenced in a study of shared clonotypes between healthy human individuals. Terminally differentiated effector memory CD45RA+ cells were excluded by CCR7 positive selection of CD45RO-negative cells. Some clones are missing from TCRdb's copy, which holds only in-frame ones; the method was immunoSEQ multiplex PCR. The table lists around 550,000 clones, approximately 96% of them singletons. The sample comprised naive CD8+ T cells sorted from blood. Receptor source: a woman under 40 in good health.

This clone appeared a single time. The chain uses TRBV10-3 and TRBJ1-5; D is uncertain. Germline lookup yields CDR1 ENHRY and CDR2 SYGVKD. Trimming cost V 0 bases and J 0 bases, with 15 bases left between them. The CDR3 totals 18 residues. The CDR3 spells CAISESRAGQNSNQPQHF. CDR3 coding DNA: TGTGCCATCAGTGAGTCAAGGGCGGGTCAGAATAGCAATCAGCCCCAGCATTTT.

The chain couples TRBV2 to TRBJ2-2; 7 nucleotides agree with TRBD2. The germline CDR1 and CDR2 sequences are SNHLY and FYNNEI. The trim removed 0 bases at V and 7 bases at J, leaving 2 bases unmatched. The CDR3 contains 14 residues. The CDR3 bases are TGTGCCAGCAGTGAAGCGAGGGAGGGCGGGGAGCTGTTTTTT. Protein sequence: CASSEAREGGELFF.